Listed below are T cell receptor beta chains from one sample, sequenced in a study of OX40 agonist ivuxolimab in advanced cancers. Only in-frame clones appear in the TCRdb table, and some are missing; sequencing was by immunoSEQ multiplex PCR. Of about 5,900 clones in the sample, about 80% were seen once. The specimen comprised CD4+ or CD8+ T cells sorted from blood, sampled in a trial of the OX40 agonist ivuxolimab. These receptor sequences come from an adult with an advanced solid tumor such as melanoma, head and neck, liver or kidney cancer. CDR3s include the opening cysteine and the closing phenylalanine or tryptophan. A D gene is named only where the DNA matches it firmly. Clone size is not always given. Where it is, it says once, few, many or a class for expanded clones.

v_gene	j_gene	d_gene	abundance	len	CDR3nt	CDR3aa
TRBV6-4	TRBJ2-6	.	.	16	TGTGCCAGCAGGACCCAAAGGGGGGAGGGGGCCAACGTCCTGACTTTC	CASRTQRGEGANVLTF
TRBV19	TRBJ1-1	.	few	12	TGTGCCAGTAGGGACAGGAACACTGAAGCTTTCTTT	CASRDRNTEAFF
TRBV18	TRBJ2-5	.	.	16	TGTGCCAGCTCAAGAGGCCCGAGCGGCTTCCAAGAGACCCAGTACTTC	CASSRGPSGFQETQYF
TRBV2	TRBJ1-5	TRBD1	.	18	TGTGCCAGCAGTGGGGCCCTCGGGACAGGGGTGGGCAATCAGCCCCAGCATTTT	CASSGALGTGVGNQPQHF
TRBV5-4	TRBJ1-2	.	.	17	TGTGCCAGCAGCTTGGATAGAGGCGCCATAAAAAACTATGGCTACACCTTC	CASSLDRGAIKNYGYTF
TRBV7-8	TRBJ1-2	TRBD1	once	16	TGTGCCAGCAGCCCAACCAGGACAGGGGTCGGCTATGGCTACACCTTC	CASSPTRTGVGYGYTF
TRBV9	TRBJ1-4	.	.	13	TGTGCCAGCAGCGTCGAAGGACCTGAAAAACTGTTTTTT	CASSVEGPEKLFF
TRBV11-2	TRBJ1-1	.	few	11	TGTGCCAGCAGCTTGAACACTGAAGCTTTCTTT	CASSLNTEAFF
TRBV27	TRBJ2-1	TRBD2	.	15	TGTGCCAGCGGGGCCCAGCGGGATTCCTACAATGAGCAGTTCTTC	CASGAQRDSYNEQFF
TRBV5-1	TRBJ2-1	.	.	12	TGCGCCAGCAGGCCTCTCGGGGATGAGCAGTTCTTC	CASRPLGDEQFF
TRBV27	TRBJ1-5	.	.	15	TGTGCCAGCAGTTTACGCCCGGGGGCCGATCAGCCCCAGCATTTT	CASSLRPGADQPQHF
TRBV27	TRBJ1-5	.	.	14	TGTGCCTCAGGGAGAGGGTGGAGCAATCAGCCCCAGCATTTT	CASGRGWSNQPQHF
TRBV11-2	TRBJ2-1	.	.	13	TGTGCCAGCAGCGAGCGGGCGAACAATGAGCAGTTCTTC	CASSERANNEQFF
TRBV27	TRBJ2-7	.	few	13	TGTGCCAGCAGATCTGGGGTTTTGGGCGAGCAGTACTTC	CASRSGVLGEQYF
TRBV7-9	TRBJ1-5	.	.	13	TGTGCCAGCAGCGAACAGGGACGTCAGCCCCAGCATTTT	CASSEQGRQPQHF